This T cell receptor (beta chain) comes out of a study of T cell repertoires in cytomegalovirus infection. Points on this clonotype: The target antigen is unknown.

The CDR3 has 15 residues. Germline lookup yields CDR1 LNHDA and CDR2 SQIVND (reference sequence). Trimming removed 7 bases from V and 5 bases from J; junction bases left unmatched: 10. One entry per CDR3 protein results from TCRdb running MiXCR on the reads. Among hundreds of thousands of distinct CDR3 sequences, 30% to 40% were seen once, and the ten largest hold 18%. This TCR was sampled from a human donor in good health (CMV status not recorded). Some clones in this sample may be carry-over from other donors' samples. Material: cultured PBMCs, obtained from culture after CMV antigen stimulation. J is TRBJ2-2 and V is TRBV19; 7 bases fit TRBD2. Written as DNA, the CDR3 is TGTGCCAGTAATTCAGGCGGGAGAGGGACCGGGGAGCTGTTTTTT. This translates into CASNSGGRGTGELFF.